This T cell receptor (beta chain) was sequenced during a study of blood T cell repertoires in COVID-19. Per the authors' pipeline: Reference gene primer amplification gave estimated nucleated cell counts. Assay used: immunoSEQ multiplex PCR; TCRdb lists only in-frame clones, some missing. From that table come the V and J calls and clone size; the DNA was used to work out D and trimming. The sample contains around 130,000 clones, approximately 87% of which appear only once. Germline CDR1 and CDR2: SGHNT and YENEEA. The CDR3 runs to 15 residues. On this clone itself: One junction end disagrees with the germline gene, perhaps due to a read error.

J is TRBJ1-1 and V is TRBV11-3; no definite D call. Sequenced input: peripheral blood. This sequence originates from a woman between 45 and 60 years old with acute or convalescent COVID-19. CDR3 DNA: TGTGCCAGCAGCCTAGAAGGCCAGCAGGACACTGAAGCTTTCTTT. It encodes CASSLEGQQDTEAFF.